Below, 16 T cell receptor beta chains from the same sample are listed, as sequenced in a study of blood T cell repertoires in COVID-19. Using immunoSEQ multiplex PCR, the repertoire was profiled, and TCRdb retains in-frame clones only, with some absent. The data contain 160,000 or so clones, 80% of them seen just once; the ten biggest clones take up under 0.75%. Sequencing input: peripheral blood. The receptors were gathered from a man aged 60 to 69 with acute or convalescent COVID-19.

This rearrangement joins TRBV15 to TRBJ1-3; 9 bases are a match to TRBD1. V dropped 0 bases and J dropped 2; count of bases not matched to a gene: 11. The CDR3 spans 19 residues. CDR1 and CDR2 (germline): LNHNV, YYDKDF (reference sequence). As DNA, the CDR3 is TGTGCCACCAGCAGAGATCTCGGGACAGGGAGGACCGCTGGAAACACCATATATTTT. It specifies CATSRDLGTGRTAGNTIYF.

This clone appeared a single time. For the CDR3, the DNA is TGTGCCAGCAGTCGCACTAGAGGACAGGGGTACTACGAGCAGTACTTC. Residues: CASSRTRGQGYYEQYF. The chain couples TRBV27 to TRBJ2-7, with 9 bases aligning to TRBD1. Trimming at V came to 5 bases and at J to 3 bases, leaving 11 bases not matched to a gene. The CDR3 length is 16 residues. CDR1 is MNHEY and CDR2 is SMNVEV in the germline V gene (reference sequence).

V is TRBV10-3 and J is TRBJ2-6; tentatively, D is TRBD2 (5 bases). Germline-derived CDR1 and CDR2 are ENHRY and SYGVKD. There are 17 residues in the CDR3. Trimming removed 2 bases at V and 0 bases at J, with 11 bases between. The CDR3 coding sequence is TGTGCCATCAGTGAGAAGGGTCGGGGCTCTGGGGCCAACGTCCTGACTTTC. Protein sequence: CAISEKGRGSGANVLTF.

The rearrangement links TRBV5-4 to TRBJ2-3, with D possibly being TRBD2 (5 bases). Trimming stripped 4 bases from V and 4 bases from J, with 10 bases between. This CDR3 region has 13 residues. CDR1 is SGHNT, CDR2 YYREEE, per germline (reference sequence). CDR3 residues: CASSVYSADTQYF. The DNA of the CDR3 is TGTGCCAGCAGCGTCTATAGCGCAGATACGCAGTATTTT.

The chain uses TRBV7-2 and TRBJ2-1; 11 bases line up with TRBD1. With V trimmed by 2 bases and J by 5 bases, 8 bases remained unmatched. Germline V gene sequence: CDR1 SGHTA, CDR2 FQGNSA. There are 17 residues in the CDR3. For the CDR3, the DNA is TGTGCCAGCAGCTTAAGGGGCGGGACAGGGGGTAACAATGAGCAGTTCTTC. This codes for CASSLRGGTGGNNEQFF.

The V gene is TRBV4-2, the J gene TRBJ2-6; D might be TRBD1 (6 bases). This CDR3 comprises 15 residues. V dropped 4 bases and J dropped 4 bases, with 11 bases sitting between them. CDR1 is LGHNA and CDR2 is YNFKEQ in the germline V gene. CDR3: CASSPQGTGANVLTF. In DNA, the CDR3 is TGTGCCAGCAGCCCACAGGGAACCGGGGCCAACGTCCTGACTTTC.

The chain has TRBV3-1 (or the pseudogene TRBV3-2) and TRBJ2-1; possible D gene TRBD1, 6 bases. V was shortened by 0 bases and J by 12 bases, with 12 bases between the two germline ends. The CDR3 is 13 amino acids. Germline values: CDR1 LGHDT, CDR2 YNNKEL (reference sequence). CDR3 amino acids: CASSQEGATPQFF. The CDR3 DNA sequence: TGTGCCAGCAGCCAAGAGGGGGCAACCCCGCAGTTCTTC.

The chain joins TRBV3-1 (or the pseudogene TRBV3-2) to TRBJ1-2; D unclear. CDR3 length equals 15 residues. V shed 4 bases and J shed 8 bases, with 20 bases lying between them. Germline V gives CDR1 LGHDT, CDR2 YNNKEL (reference sequence). The CDR3 loop reads CASSLTQSGQQGYTF. CDR3 sequence (DNA): TGTGCCAGCAGCCTCACTCAGAGCGGTCAACAAGGCTACACCTTC.

This chain joins TRBV29-1 and TRBJ2-1; 9 nucleotides line up with TRBD1. This CDR3 region has 13 residues. Trimming removed 8 bases from V and 9 bases from J; junction bases left unmatched: 11. Germline CDR1 and CDR2: SQVTM and ANQGSEA. This chain's CDR3 is CSSRTGVGSEQFF. DNA for the CDR3: TGCAGCTCGAGGACAGGGGTGGGTAGTGAGCAGTTCTTC.

This clone came up a few times. The chain has TRBV2 and TRBJ1-1; D is unresolved. The CDR3 length is 15 residues. V lost 6 bases, J lost 2 bases, and 16 bases lay in between. The germline gives CDR1 SNHLY, CDR2 FYNNEI. The CDR3 DNA follows: TGTGCCAGCAGAATTACCCCGACACCCAACACTGAAGCTTTCTTT. Amino acid sequence: CASRITPTPNTEAFF.

The V gene is TRBV5-4, the J gene TRBJ1-1; possible D gene TRBD1, 6 bases. Germline V gene sequence: CDR1 SGHNT, CDR2 YYREEE (reference sequence). The V end was cut by 5 bases, the J end by 3 bases, with 11 bases between. The CDR3 extends over 13 amino acids. CDR3 protein: CASSTGWDTEAFF. The CDR3, as DNA: TGTGCCAGCAGTACAGGGTGGGACACTGAAGCTTTCTTT.

The chain carries TRBV5-6 and TRBJ1-2; the D gene is possibly TRBD1 (6 bases). The CDR3 has 15 residues. CDR1 is SGHDT and CDR2 is YYEEEE in the germline V gene. V was cut by 4 bases and J by 3 bases, with 16 bases left in between. In DNA, the CDR3 is TGTGCCAGCAGCCCTACAGGGTGGAGTTACTATGGCTACACCTTC. This translates into CASSPTGWSYYGYTF.

The CDR3 DNA reads as TGTGCCAGCAGTCGAACCGGGACAACCTACAATGAGCAGTTCTTC. Translating gives CASSRTGTTYNEQFF. This rearrangement joins TRBV28 to TRBJ2-1, with D maybe TRBD1 (6 bases). The CDR3 has 15 amino acids. V lost 5 bases, J lost 2 bases, and 13 bases lay in between. Germline-derived CDR1 and CDR2 are MDHEN and SYDVKM.

V and J are TRBV19 and TRBJ1-2; 7 bases map to TRBD1. CDR1 LNHDA and CDR2 SQIVND come from the germline V gene (reference sequence). This CDR3 is built from 14 residues. V shed 2 bases and J 4 bases; nucleotides not matched to a gene: 4. CDR3 in amino acids: CASSITGQPYGYTF. The CDR3 DNA reads TGTGCCAGTAGTATAACGGGACAGCCCTATGGCTACACCTTC.

The chain joins TRBV6-5 to TRBJ1-2; TRBD1 matches 10 bases. The V gene end was trimmed by 6 bases and the J gene end by 4 bases; junction bases not matched to a gene: 5. Germline-derived CDR1 and CDR2 are MNHEY and SVGAGI. There are 14 residues in the CDR3. The CDR3 loop is CASRRQGAPYGYTF. The DNA of the CDR3 is TGTGCCAGCAGAAGACAGGGGGCTCCCTATGGCTACACCTTC.

V is TRBV6-2 or TRBV6-3 and J is TRBJ2-5; 10 bases fit TRBD2. Germline assignment: CDR1 MNHEY and CDR2 SVGEGT. V gave up 6 bases and J gave up 2 bases; unmatched junction bases: 3. CDR3 length: 14 residues. The CDR3 region has the DNA TGTGCCAGCAGCTCACTAGCGGGGCAAGAGACCCAGTACTTC. It encodes CASSSLAGQETQYF.